This TCR beta chain comes out of a study of blood T cell repertoires in COVID-19. Background on the study: The analysed material was cDNA or gDNA that came from T cells, B-cell-depleted T cells, or PBMCs.

Trimming pared 3 bases from V and 1 base from J, leaving 18 bases between. Germline lookup yields CDR1 LNHDA and CDR2 SQIVND (reference sequence). This CDR3 region has 17 residues. The method was immunoSEQ multiplex PCR; TCRdb's version includes in-frame clones alone and lacks a portion of them. The sample yields fewer than 500,000 clones, roughly 87% seen once. This TCR was sampled from a woman between 18 and 29 years old with acute COVID-19. This sequence joins TRBV19 and TRBJ1-2; D gene ambiguous. The sequencing sample was made of PBMCs or T cells enriched from blood (not recorded which). The CDR3, as DNA: TGTGCCAGTAGTATCCCCTTGGGCCCGGTGGATAACTATGGCTACACCTTC. Protein sequence: CASSIPLGPVDNYGYTF. Combining the CDR3 with reference TRBV19 and TRBJ1-2 gives the whole variable domain DGGITQSPKYLFRKEGQNVTLSCEQNLNHDAMYWYRQDPGQGLRLIYYSQIVNDFQKGDIAEGYSVSREKKESFPLTVTSAQKNPTAFYLCASSIPLGPVDNYGYTFGSGTRLTVV.